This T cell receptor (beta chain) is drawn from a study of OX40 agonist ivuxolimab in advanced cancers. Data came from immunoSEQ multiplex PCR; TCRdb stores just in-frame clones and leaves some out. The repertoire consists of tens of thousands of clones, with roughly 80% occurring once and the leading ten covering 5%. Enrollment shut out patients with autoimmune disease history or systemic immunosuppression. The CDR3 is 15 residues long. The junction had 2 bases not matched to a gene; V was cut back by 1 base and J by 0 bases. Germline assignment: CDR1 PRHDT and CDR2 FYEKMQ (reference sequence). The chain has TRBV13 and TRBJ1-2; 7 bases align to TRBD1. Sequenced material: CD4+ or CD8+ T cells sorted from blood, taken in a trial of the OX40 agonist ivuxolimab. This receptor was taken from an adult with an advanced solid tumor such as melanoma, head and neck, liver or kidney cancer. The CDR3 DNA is TGTGCCAGCAGCTTAGAGGGACAGCCTAACTATGGCTACACCTTC. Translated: CASSLEGQPNYGYTF.